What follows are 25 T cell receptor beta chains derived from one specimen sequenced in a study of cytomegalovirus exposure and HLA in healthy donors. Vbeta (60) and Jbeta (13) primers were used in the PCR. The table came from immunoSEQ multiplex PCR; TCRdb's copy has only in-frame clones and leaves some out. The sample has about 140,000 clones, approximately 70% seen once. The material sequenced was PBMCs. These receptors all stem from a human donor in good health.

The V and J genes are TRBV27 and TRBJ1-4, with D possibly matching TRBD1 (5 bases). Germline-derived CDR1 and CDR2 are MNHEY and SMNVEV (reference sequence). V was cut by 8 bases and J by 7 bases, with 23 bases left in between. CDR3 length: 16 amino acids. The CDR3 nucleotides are TGTGCCAGCGCGGTTGTGGCGCCTGGGGGGGTTGAAAAACTGTTTTTT. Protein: CASAVVAPGGVEKLFF.

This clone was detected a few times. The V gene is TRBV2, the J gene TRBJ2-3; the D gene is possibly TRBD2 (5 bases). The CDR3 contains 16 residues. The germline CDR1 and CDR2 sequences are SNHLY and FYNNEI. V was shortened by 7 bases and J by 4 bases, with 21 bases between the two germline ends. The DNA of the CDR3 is TGTGCCAGCAAATCGAACCGACTAAGTGGTCCAGATACGCAGTATTTT. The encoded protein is CASKSNRLSGPDTQYF. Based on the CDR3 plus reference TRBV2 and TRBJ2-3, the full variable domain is EPEVTQTPSHQVTQMGQEVILRCVPISNHLYFYWYRQILGQKVEFLVSFYNNEISEKSEIFDDQFSVERPDGSNFTLKIRSTKLEDSAMYFCASKSNRLSGPDTQYFGPGTRLTVL.

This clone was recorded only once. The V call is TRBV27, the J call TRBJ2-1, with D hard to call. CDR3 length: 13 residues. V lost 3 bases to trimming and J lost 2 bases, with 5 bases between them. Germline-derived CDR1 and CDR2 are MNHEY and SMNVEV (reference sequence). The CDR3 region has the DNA TGTGCCAGCAGTTTCAATCCCTACAATGAGCAGTTCTTC. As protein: CASSFNPYNEQFF.

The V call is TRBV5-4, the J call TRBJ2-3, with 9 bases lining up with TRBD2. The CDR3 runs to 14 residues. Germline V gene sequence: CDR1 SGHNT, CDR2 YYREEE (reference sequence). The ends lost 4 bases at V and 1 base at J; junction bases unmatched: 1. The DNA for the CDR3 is TGTGCCAGCAGCAGGACTAGCGGCACAGATACGCAGTATTTT. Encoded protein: CASSRTSGTDTQYF.

This CDR3 reads CASSLEVSGIPRGSYEQYF. Written as DNA, the CDR3 is TGTGCCAGCAGCTTGGAGGTTAGCGGGATCCCCCGAGGGTCCTACGAGCAGTACTTC. V and J are TRBV5-4 and TRBJ2-7; TRBD2 agrees at 8 bases. The CDR3 runs 19 residues. V dropped 0 bases and J dropped 1; count of bases not matched to a gene: 15. Germline V gene sequence: CDR1 SGHNT, CDR2 YYREEE (reference sequence).

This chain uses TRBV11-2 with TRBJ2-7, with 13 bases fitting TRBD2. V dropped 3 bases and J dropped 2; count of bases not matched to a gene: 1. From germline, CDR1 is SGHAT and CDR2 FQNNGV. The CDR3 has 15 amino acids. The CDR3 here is CASSLGLAGTYEQYF. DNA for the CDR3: TGTGCCAGCAGCTTGGGACTAGCGGGGACCTACGAGCAGTACTTC.

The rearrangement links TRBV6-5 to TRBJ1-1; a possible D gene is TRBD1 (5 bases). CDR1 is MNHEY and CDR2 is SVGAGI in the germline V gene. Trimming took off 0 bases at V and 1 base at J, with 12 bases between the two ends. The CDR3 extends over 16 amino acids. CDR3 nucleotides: TGTGCCAGCAGTTACTCGATCGGGGGGTCGAACACTGAAGCTTTCTTT. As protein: CASSYSIGGSNTEAFF.

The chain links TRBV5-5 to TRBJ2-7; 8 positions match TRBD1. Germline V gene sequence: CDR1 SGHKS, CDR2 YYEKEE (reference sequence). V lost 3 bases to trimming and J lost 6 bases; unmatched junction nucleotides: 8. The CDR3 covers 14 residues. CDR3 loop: CASSSGQAFSEQYF. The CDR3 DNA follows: TGTGCCAGCAGCTCGGGACAGGCTTTTAGCGAGCAGTACTTC.

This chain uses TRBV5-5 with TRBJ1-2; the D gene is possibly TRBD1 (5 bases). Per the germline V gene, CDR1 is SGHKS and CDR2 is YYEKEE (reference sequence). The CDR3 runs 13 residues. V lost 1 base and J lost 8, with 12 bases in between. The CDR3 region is CASSLYPGQGYTF. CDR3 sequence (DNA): TGTGCCAGCAGCTTGTACCCAGGGCAAGGCTACACCTTC.

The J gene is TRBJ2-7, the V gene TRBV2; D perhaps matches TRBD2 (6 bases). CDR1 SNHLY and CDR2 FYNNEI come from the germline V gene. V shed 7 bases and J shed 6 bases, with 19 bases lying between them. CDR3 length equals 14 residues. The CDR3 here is CASITPGLASEQYF. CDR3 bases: TGTGCCAGCATCACCCCGGGACTTGCTTCCGAGCAGTACTTC.

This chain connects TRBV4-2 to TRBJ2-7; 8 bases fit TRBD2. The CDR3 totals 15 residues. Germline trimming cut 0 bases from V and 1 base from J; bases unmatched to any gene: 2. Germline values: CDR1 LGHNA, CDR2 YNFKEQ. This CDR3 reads CASSQDREGSYEQYF. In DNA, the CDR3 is TGTGCCAGCAGCCAAGATCGGGAGGGTTCCTACGAGCAGTACTTC.

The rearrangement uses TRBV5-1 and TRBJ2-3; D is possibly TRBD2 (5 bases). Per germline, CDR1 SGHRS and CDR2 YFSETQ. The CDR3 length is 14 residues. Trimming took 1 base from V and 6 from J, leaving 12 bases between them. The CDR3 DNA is TGCGCCAGCAGCTTGACTAGTGACGTGGATACGCAGTATTTT. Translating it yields CASSLTSDVDTQYF.

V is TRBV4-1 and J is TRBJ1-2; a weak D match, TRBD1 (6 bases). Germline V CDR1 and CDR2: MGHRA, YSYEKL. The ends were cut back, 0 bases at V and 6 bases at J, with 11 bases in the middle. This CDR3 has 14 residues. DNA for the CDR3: TGCGCCAGCAGCCAAGACAGGGGTGAGGATGGCTACACCTTC. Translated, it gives CASSQDRGEDGYTF.

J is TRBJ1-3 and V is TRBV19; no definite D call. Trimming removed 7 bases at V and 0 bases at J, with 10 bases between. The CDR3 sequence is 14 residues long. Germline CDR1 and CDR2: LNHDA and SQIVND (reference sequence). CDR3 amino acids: CASTTVYSGNTIYF. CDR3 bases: TGTGCCAGTACCACAGTATACTCTGGAAACACCATATATTTT.

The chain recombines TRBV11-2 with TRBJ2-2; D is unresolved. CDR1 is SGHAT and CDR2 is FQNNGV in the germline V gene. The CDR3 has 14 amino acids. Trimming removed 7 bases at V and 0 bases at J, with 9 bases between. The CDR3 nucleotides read TGTGCCAGCAATCCCGGAGCGAACACCGGGGAGCTGTTTTTT. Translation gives CASNPGANTGELFF.

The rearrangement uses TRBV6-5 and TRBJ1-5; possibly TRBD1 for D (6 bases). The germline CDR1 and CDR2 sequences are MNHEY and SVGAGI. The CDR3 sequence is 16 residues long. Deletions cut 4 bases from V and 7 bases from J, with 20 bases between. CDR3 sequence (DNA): TGTGCCAGCAGTTCCACCAGGGGCGGACCGAGCCAGCCCCAGCATTTT. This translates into CASSSTRGGPSQPQHF.

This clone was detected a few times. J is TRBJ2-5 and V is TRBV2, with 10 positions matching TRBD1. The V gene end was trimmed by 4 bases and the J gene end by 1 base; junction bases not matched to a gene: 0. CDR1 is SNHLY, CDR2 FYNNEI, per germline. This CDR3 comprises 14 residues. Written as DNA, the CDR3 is TGTGCCAGCAGTGGACAGGGGGCCCAAGAGACCCAGTACTTC. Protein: CASSGQGAQETQYF.

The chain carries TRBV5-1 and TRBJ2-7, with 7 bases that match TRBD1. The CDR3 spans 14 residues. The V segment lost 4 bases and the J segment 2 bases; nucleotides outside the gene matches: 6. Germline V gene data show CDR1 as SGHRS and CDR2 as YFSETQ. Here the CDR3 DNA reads TGCGCCAGCAGCAAGGACAGGAACCCCTACGAGCAGTACTTC. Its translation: CASSKDRNPYEQYF.

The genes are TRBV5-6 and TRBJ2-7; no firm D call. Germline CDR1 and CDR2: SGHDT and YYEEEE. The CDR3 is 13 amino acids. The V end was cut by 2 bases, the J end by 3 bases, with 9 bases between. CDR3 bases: TGTGCCAGCAGCTTTGGCAGTCACTACGAGCAGTACTTC. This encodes CASSFGSHYEQYF.

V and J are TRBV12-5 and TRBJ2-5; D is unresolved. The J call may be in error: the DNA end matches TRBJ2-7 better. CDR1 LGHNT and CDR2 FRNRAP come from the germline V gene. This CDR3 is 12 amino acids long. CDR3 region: CASGLGSYEQYF. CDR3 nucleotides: TGTGCTAGTGGTTTGGGGAGCTACGAGCAGTACTTC.

The DNA of the CDR3 is TGTGCCTGGAGCCCGGGGAGCACGAGCTCTGGAAACACCATATATTTT. Its protein product is CAWSPGSTSSGNTIYF. The rearrangement links TRBV30 to TRBJ1-3, with D uncertain. This CDR3 has 16 residues. Germline V gives CDR1 GTSNPN, CDR2 SVGIG (reference sequence). V was cut by 3 bases and J by 0 bases, with 15 bases left in between.

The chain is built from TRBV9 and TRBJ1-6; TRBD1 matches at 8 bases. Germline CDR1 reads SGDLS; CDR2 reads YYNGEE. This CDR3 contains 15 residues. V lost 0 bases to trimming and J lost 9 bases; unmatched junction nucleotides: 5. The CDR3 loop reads CASSVATGGGSPLHF. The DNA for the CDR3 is TGTGCCAGCAGCGTAGCTACAGGGGGGGGTTCACCCCTCCACTTT.

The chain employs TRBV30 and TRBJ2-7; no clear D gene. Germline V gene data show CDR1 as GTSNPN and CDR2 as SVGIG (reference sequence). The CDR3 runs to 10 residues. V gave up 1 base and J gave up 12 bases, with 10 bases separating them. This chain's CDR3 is CAWSEATLYF. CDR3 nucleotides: TGTGCCTGGAGTGAAGCGACCCTGTACTTC.

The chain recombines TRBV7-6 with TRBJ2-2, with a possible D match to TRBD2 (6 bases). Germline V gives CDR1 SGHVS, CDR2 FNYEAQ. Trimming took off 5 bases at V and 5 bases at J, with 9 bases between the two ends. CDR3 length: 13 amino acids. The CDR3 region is CASSLTSTGELFF. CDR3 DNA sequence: TGTGCCAGCAGCCTGACTAGTACCGGGGAGCTGTTTTTT.

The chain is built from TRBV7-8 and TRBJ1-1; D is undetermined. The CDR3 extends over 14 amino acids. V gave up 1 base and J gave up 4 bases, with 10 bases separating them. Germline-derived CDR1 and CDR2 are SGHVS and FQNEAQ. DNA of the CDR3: TGTGCCAGCAGCTTAGTGGAGGACCGCACTGAAGCTTTCTTT. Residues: CASSLVEDRTEAFF.